This T cell receptor (beta chain) originates from a study of T cells after yellow fever vaccination. MiXCR, applied by TCRdb to the 5' RACE reads, yields one record per CDR3 protein. This sample has some 670,000 distinct CDR3 sequences, with 12% found just once. The CDR3 length is 13 residues. Germline V CDR1 and CDR2: LNHDA, SQIVND (reference sequence). V shed 6 bases and J shed 2 bases, with 11 bases lying between them. This clonotype came up a few times. What it binds is unknown. Overall study findings and caveats: The CD4 compartment and the CD8 compartment contained a small share of clonotypes in common. Primary-vaccination clones mostly resurfaced post-booster (just under 98% CD4, roughly 90% CD8). FACS-sorted repertoires could harbor abundant contaminating bulk-population clonotypes.

The material sequenced was PBMCs, taken on the day of the yellow fever booster vaccination. V usage is TRBV19 and J usage is TRBJ2-7; D gene unclear. The TCR comes from a man aged 25 to 40 who received the YFV17D yellow fever vaccine. CDR3 sequence reads: CASSLTSTYEQYF. DNA of the CDR3: TGTGCCAGTAGCCTGACTTCTACCTACGAGCAGTACTTC.